The T cell receptor (beta chain) under discussion was sequenced for a study of shared clonotypes between healthy human individuals. The CDR3 length is 14 residues. V lost 2 bases and J 2 bases, leaving 6 bases between the germline ends. CDR1 is SGHTA and CDR2 is FQGNSA in the germline V gene. Assay used: immunoSEQ multiplex PCR; TCRdb lists only in-frame clones, some missing. The sample records under 650,000 clones, 90% to 97% being singletons. This sequence was found in a woman between 25 and 40 years old in good health. V and J are TRBV7-2 and TRBJ2-2; D is undetermined. The sequenced material came from naive CD4+ T cells sorted from blood. As to subset: CD45RA+ positively selected. The chain's CDR3 is CASSLTRNTGELFF. DNA for the CDR3: TGTGCCAGCAGCTTAACCAGAAACACCGGGGAGCTGTTTTTT.